Shown below are 17 T cell receptor beta chains from a single sample sequenced in a study of CD8+ T cells in alopecia areata (dated by TCRdb to 2016 to 2019). Reading the label with the study, this specimen's time point is: roughly 26 weeks on oral tofacitinib. In the paper's terms, the treatment or condition label means: oral pan-JAK inhibitor, 5-10 mg twice daily. The library was prepared using the immunoSEQ multiplex PCR assay. To provide template for TCR sequencing, every sample had RNA extracted and reverse transcribed into cDNA. The immuneACCESS repertoire file appears here via TCRdb, limited to in-frame rearrangements. These files lack a portion of the clones; in checked studies, under half of the deficit traces to unresolved V genes, and the cause of the others is not known. The sample includes roughly 190,000 clones, with more than 50% observed a single time. Of the sample, 1% falls within the top ten clones.

Specimen: CD4+ T cells sorted from blood, collected at week 24, from a patient treated with tofacitinib. Every receptor here comes from a human donor with alopecia areata.

The V gene is TRBV11-2, the J gene TRBJ2-3; either TRBD1 or TRBD2 may fit D (5 bases each). Germline CDR1 reads SGHAT; CDR2 reads FQNNGV. There are 15 residues in the CDR3. V lost 5 bases and J 3 bases, leaving 15 bases between the germline ends. CDR3 residues: CASSPLGERTDTQYF. In DNA, the CDR3 is TGTGCCAGCAGCCCCCTGGGGGAAAGGACAGATACGCAGTATTTT.

This chain uses TRBV15 with TRBJ2-5, with D perhaps matching TRBD1 (6 bases). Germline CDR1 LNHNV, CDR2 YYDKDF (reference sequence). CDR3 length: 13 amino acids. The V and J ends lost 3 bases and 4 bases respectively, with 9 bases between them. The CDR3 loop is CATSRLGGETQYF. CDR3 DNA: TGTGCCACCAGCAGGTTAGGGGGAGAGACCCAGTACTTC. The entire variable domain, with the rest obtained from reference TRBV15 and TRBJ2-5, is as follows: DAMVIQNPRYQVTQFGKPVTLSCSQTLNHNVMYWYQQKSSQAPKLLFHYYDKDFNNEADTPDNFQSRRPNTSFCFLDIRSPGLGDTAMYLCATSRLGGETQYFGPGTRLLVL.

The chain employs TRBV25-1 and TRBJ2-1; D may be TRBD2 (6 bases). The CDR3 is 16 amino acids. V lost 1 base, J lost 9 bases, and 19 bases lay in between. Germline V gene data show CDR1 as MGHDK and CDR2 as SYGVNS. The CDR3 DNA sequence: TGTGCCAGCAGTGAATCAGGGAGGCGGCTATCGGGTGAGCAGTTCTTC. Residues: CASSESGRRLSGEQFF.

In its sample, this clone was seen once. CDR3 sequence: CASSSTLIGNQPQHF. CDR3 DNA: TGTGCCAGCAGCTCGACATTGATTGGCAATCAGCCCCAGCATTTT. The chain combines TRBV7-2 with TRBJ1-5; D gene uncertain. Germline CDR1 SGHTA, CDR2 FQGNSA. V was clipped by 4 bases and J by 2 bases, with 12 bases between them. The CDR3 is 15 amino acids.

The rearrangement links TRBV7-2 to TRBJ1-1; D is undetermined. Germline CDR1 and CDR2: SGHTA and FQGNSA. CDR3 length: 15 residues. With 1 base removed from V and 0 bases from J, the gap between germline ends came to 9 bases. As DNA, the CDR3 is TGTGCCAGCAGCTTAGTGTTCGGTATGAACACTGAAGCTTTCTTT. It encodes CASSLVFGMNTEAFF.

The chain recombines TRBV30 with TRBJ1-1; 10 bases are a match to TRBD1. The V gene end was trimmed by 5 bases and the J gene end by 7 bases; junction bases not matched to a gene: 13. The CDR3 runs to 15 residues. Germline CDR1 reads GTSNPN; CDR2 reads SVGIG (reference sequence). The CDR3 is CAWESGQGNRGEAFF. The DNA for the CDR3 is TGTGCCTGGGAATCGGGACAGGGGAATCGGGGTGAAGCTTTCTTT.

This chain joins TRBV6-5 and TRBJ2-3, with a possible D match to TRBD1 (8 bases). The CDR3 is 14 residues long. The V gene lost 5 bases and the J gene lost 9 bases, with 18 bases spanning the gap. Germline loops: CDR1 MNHEY, CDR2 SVGAGI. The DNA for the CDR3 is TGTGCCAGCAGTCTCGGACAGGGAGGGTTGACGCAGTATTTT. It yields the protein CASSLGQGGLTQYF.

This clone occurred once. The J gene is TRBJ1-5, the V gene TRBV15; D gene uncertain. The CDR3 has 17 amino acids. V lost 1 base and J lost 0, with 13 bases in between. Germline-derived CDR1 and CDR2 are LNHNV and YYDKDF (reference sequence). The CDR3 reads CATSRVLQHNSNQPQHF. The CDR3 coding sequence is TGTGCCACCAGCAGAGTGTTACAGCATAATAGCAATCAGCCCCAGCATTTT.

The V gene is TRBV9, the J gene TRBJ1-2, with D perhaps TRBD1 (6 bases). Germline V gene data show CDR1 as SGDLS and CDR2 as YYNGEE. This CDR3 has 14 amino acids. The V and J ends lost 3 bases and 2 bases respectively, with 11 bases between them. The CDR3 loop is CASSESTGNYGYTF. The CDR3 DNA reads as TGTGCCAGCAGCGAATCGACAGGCAACTATGGCTACACCTTC.

V usage is TRBV5-4 and J usage is TRBJ2-3; the D gene is possibly TRBD2 (6 bases). Germline V gene lookup returns CDR1 SGHNT and CDR2 YYREEE (reference sequence). V was clipped by 4 bases and J by 0 bases, with 12 bases between them. This CDR3 is 15 amino acids long. The chain's CDR3 is CASSPREPSTDTQYF. The CDR3 bases are TGTGCCAGCAGCCCCCGGGAGCCTAGCACAGATACGCAGTATTTT. The entire variable domain, with the rest obtained from reference TRBV5-4 and TRBJ2-3, is as follows: ETGVTQSPTHLIKTRGQQVTLRCSSQSGHNTVSWYQQALGQGPQFIFQYYREEENGRGNFPPRFSGLQFPNYSSELNVNALELDDSALYLCASSPREPSTDTQYFGPGTRLTVL.

The J gene is TRBJ2-1, the V gene TRBV30; no reliable D call. CDR1 GTSNPN and CDR2 SVGIG come from the germline V gene (reference sequence). The CDR3 length is 15 residues. V lost 0 bases and J lost 0, with 9 bases in between. The CDR3 here is CAWSVGLSSYNEQFF. The CDR3 region has the DNA TGTGCCTGGAGTGTAGGGTTAAGCTCCTACAATGAGCAGTTCTTC.

V gene TRBV6-1 combines with J gene TRBJ1-1; D not certain. The CDR3 covers 13 residues. From germline, CDR1 is MNHNS and CDR2 SASEGT. V gave up 8 bases and J gave up 7 bases, with 17 bases separating them. CDR3 coding DNA: TGTGCCAGCTCACTCCAGCAGAACTATGAAGCTTTCTTT. Its protein product is CASSLQQNYEAFF.

The chain recombines TRBV10-3 with TRBJ2-2; unclear D gene. This CDR3 region has 15 residues. The germline V gene encodes CDR1 ENHRY and CDR2 SYGVKD. The V end lost 3 bases, the J end lost 1 base, and 9 bases lay between the germline ends. CDR3 sequence: CAISEAGKNTGELFF. As DNA, the CDR3 is TGTGCCATCAGTGAAGCAGGCAAGAACACCGGGGAGCTGTTTTTT.

V and J are TRBV29-1 and TRBJ2-2; TRBD1 might be the D (5 bases). V was shortened by 5 bases and J by 5 bases, with 12 bases between the two germline ends. This CDR3 comprises 13 residues. Germline CDR1 is SQVTM and CDR2 is ANQGSEA. In DNA form, the CDR3 reads TGCAGCGTTAAGGGGTTGGGGACCGGGGAGCTGTTTTTT. Translated: CSVKGLGTGELFF.

The rearrangement uses TRBV7-9 and TRBJ1-6, with TRBD1 as a possible D gene (5 bases). Germline CDR1 is SEHNR and CDR2 is FQNEAQ (reference sequence). This CDR3 has 16 amino acids. Trimming pared 1 base from V and 10 bases from J, leaving 17 bases between. The CDR3 sequence is CASSLVLAGYSSPLHF. In DNA, the CDR3 is TGTGCCAGCAGCTTAGTTCTGGCAGGGTATAGCTCACCCCTCCACTTT.

Only one count was recorded for this clone. The rearrangement joins TRBV29-1 to TRBJ1-2; a possible D gene is TRBD1 (5 bases). This CDR3 spans 15 amino acids. Trimming removed 0 bases at V and 6 bases at J, with 17 bases between. In germline, CDR1 is SQVTM, CDR2 ANQGSEA. Here the CDR3 DNA reads TGCAGCGTTGAAGACGGGGCCCTAATCGGGAATGGCTACACCTTC. This encodes CSVEDGALIGNGYTF. Drawing the rest from reference TRBV29-1 and TRBJ1-2, the complete variable domain is SAVISQKPSRDICQRGTSLTIQCQVDSQVTMMFWYRQQPGQSLTLIATANQGSEATYESGFVIDKFPISRPNLTFSTLTVSNMSPEDSSIYLCSVEDGALIGNGYTFGSGTRLTVV.

The V and J genes are TRBV7-2 and TRBJ1-6; D ambiguous. The CDR3 loop spans 15 amino acids. V was clipped by 1 base and J by 4 bases, with 8 bases between them. From germline, CDR1 is SGHTA and CDR2 FQGNSA. The CDR3 region is CASSLVLGYNSPLHF. CDR3 coding DNA: TGTGCCAGCAGCTTAGTTCTGGGTTATAATTCACCCCTCCACTTT.